Each of the 24 T cell receptor beta chains below was sequenced from the same sample in a study of response to subunit inactivated influenza vaccine. TCRdb analysed the RT-PCR reads with MiXCR anew, one entry per CDR3 protein. Of 450,000 to 550,000 distinct CDR3 sequences in the sample, around 25% are singletons; the top ten hold about 1.9%. The starting material was CD4+ T cells sorted from PBMCs, obtained more than 4 days after vaccination. These receptor sequences come from a man aged 50 to 60 who received an inactivated influenza vaccine.

The chain carries TRBV4-1 and TRBJ1-5, with 8 bases aligning to TRBD1. J was trimmed by 1 base and V by 3 bases; bases with no gene match: 5. Germline V gene data show CDR1 as MGHRA and CDR2 as YSYEKL. The CDR3 has 16 residues. CDR3 coding DNA: TGCGCCAGCAGCCAGGGGACAGGCGGCAGCAATCAGCCCCAGCATTTT. Translation gives CASSQGTGGSNQPQHF.

There are a few counts of this clonotype. The CDR3 region is CASSQELSSGLAEETQYF. The DNA of the CDR3 is TGCGCCAGCAGCCAAGAACTTTCGTCGGGCCTAGCGGAAGAGACCCAGTACTTC. The chain carries TRBV4-3 and TRBJ2-5, with 7 bases that match TRBD2. V lost 0 bases and J lost 3; bases outside the gene matches: 13. This CDR3 has 18 residues. The germline gives CDR1 LGHNA, CDR2 YSLEER.

This clonotype turned up a few times. The V gene is TRBV6-6, the J gene TRBJ2-6; 9 bases match TRBD1. V lost 5 bases, J lost 4 bases, and 12 bases stayed unmatched. This CDR3 has 18 residues. Germline assignment: CDR1 MNHNY and CDR2 SVGAGI (reference sequence). Here the CDR3 DNA reads TGTGCCAGCAGTACCGTCCCGGGACAGGGATCAGGGGCCAACGTCCTGACTTTC. Translated, it gives CASSTVPGQGSGANVLTF.

This clonotype has a handful of counts. The chain carries TRBV12-3 or TRBV12-4 and TRBJ2-7, with unresolved D. The CDR3 is made up of 12 amino acids. Trimming took 6 bases from V and 2 from J, leaving 8 bases between them. The CDR3 reads CASSAVTYEQYF. Written as DNA, the CDR3 is TGTGCCAGCAGCGCCGTTACCTACGAGCAGTACTTC.

The chain couples TRBV6-2 or TRBV6-3 to TRBJ2-7, with D maybe TRBD1 (5 bases). The V gene lost 5 bases and the J gene lost 7 bases, with 12 bases spanning the gap. The CDR3 runs to 12 residues. Per the germline V gene, CDR1 is MNHEY and CDR2 is SVGEGT. The CDR3 DNA reads TGTGCCAGCAGTGGCCCCCGGACAGAGCAGTACTTC. Amino acids: CASSGPRTEQYF.

The genes are TRBV6-1 and TRBJ2-1; D may match TRBD1 or TRBD2 (5 bases each). The CDR3 contains 15 residues. Trimming cost V 4 bases and J 4 bases, with 14 bases left between them. CDR1 MNHNS and CDR2 SASEGT come from the germline V gene. The CDR3, as DNA: TGTGCCAGCAGTGGGAGGCAGGGTTCGTACAATGAGCAGTTCTTC. Protein product: CASSGRQGSYNEQFF.

This clonotype was detected a few times. The chain has TRBV6-2 or TRBV6-3 and TRBJ2-3; 12 bases are a match to TRBD2. Germline V lookup: CDR1 MNHEY, CDR2 SVGEGT. The CDR3 runs to 17 residues. The V segment lost 2 bases and the J segment 4 bases; nucleotides outside the gene matches: 7. DNA for the CDR3: TGTGCCAGCAGTTACACGACTAGCGGGAGTATATCAGATACGCAGTATTTT. The encoded protein is CASSYTTSGSISDTQYF.

The V gene is TRBV28, the J gene TRBJ2-5; no clear D. The CDR3 spans 15 residues. Germline V lookup: CDR1 MDHEN, CDR2 SYDVKM. The ends were cut back, 5 bases at V and 0 bases at J, with 13 bases in the middle. The DNA for the CDR3 is TGTGCCAGCAGTCCCCGACGGATGTACCAAGAGACCCAGTACTTC. It specifies CASSPRRMYQETQYF.

The genes are TRBV7-9 and TRBJ1-2; maybe TRBD1 (6 bases). This CDR3 has 15 amino acids. CDR1 and CDR2 (germline): SEHNR, FQNEAQ (reference sequence). The V end lost 3 bases, the J end lost 2 bases, and 13 bases lay between the germline ends. CDR3 protein: CASSLNRVGNYGYTF. The CDR3, as DNA: TGTGCCAGCAGCTTGAACAGGGTCGGGAACTATGGCTACACCTTC.

The V call is TRBV15, the J call TRBJ2-7, with 8 bases lining up with TRBD1. This CDR3 contains 16 residues. The junction had 4 bases not matched to a gene; V was cut back by 0 bases and J by 0 bases. Germline V gene sequence: CDR1 LNHNV, CDR2 YYDKDF (reference sequence). The CDR3 reads CATSRDRTGSSYEQYF. The CDR3 DNA follows: TGTGCCACCAGCAGAGACCGGACAGGGAGCTCCTACGAGCAGTACTTC.

This clonotype appeared a few times. The chain has TRBV20-1 and TRBJ2-7; TRBD1 matches 7 bases. Germline V gives CDR1 DFQATT, CDR2 SNEGSKA (reference sequence). The junction had 7 bases not matched to a gene; V was cut back by 3 bases and J by 2 bases. The CDR3 totals 14 residues. The CDR3 loop is CSASNVGGAYEQYF. DNA of the CDR3: TGCAGTGCTAGTAACGTAGGGGGCGCCTACGAGCAGTACTTC.

This clonotype was detected a few times. The chain is built from TRBV6-1 and TRBJ1-1, with D uncertain. Trimming pared 8 bases from V and 1 base from J, leaving 11 bases between. The germline V gene has CDR1 MNHNS and CDR2 SASEGT. This CDR3 region has 13 residues. CDR3 sequence (DNA): TGTGCCAGCGAAACGGAACCGAACACTGAAGCTTTCTTT. Its translation is CASETEPNTEAFF.

This clonotype turned up a few times. The chain combines TRBV7-9 with TRBJ2-1; 9 positions agree with TRBD2. Germline V gene sequence: CDR1 SEHNR, CDR2 FQNEAQ (reference sequence). CDR3 length: 16 amino acids. J gave up 0 bases and V 8 bases, and 8 bases lay outside the gene matches. CDR3: CASGRRGGLSYNEQFF. CDR3 nucleotides: TGTGCCAGCGGAAGGCGGGGGGGCCTCTCCTACAATGAGCAGTTCTTC.

The chain uses TRBV12-3 or TRBV12-4 and TRBJ1-4; tentative D call: TRBD1 (5 bases). The CDR3 runs 14 residues. Trimming took off 6 bases at V and 5 bases at J, with 13 bases between the two ends. CDR3 sequence (DNA): TGTGCCAGCAGCCCAACAGGCTTCAATGAAAAACTGTTTTTT. This encodes CASSPTGFNEKLFF.

The chain carries TRBV6-5 and TRBJ1-2; 9 bases are a match to TRBD1. CDR3 length equals 16 residues. V trimming: 0 bases; J trimming: 5 bases; junction bases outside the gene matches: 7. Germline loops: CDR1 MNHEY, CDR2 SVGAGI. CDR3 in amino acids: CASSYSTGTGQYGYTF. Here the CDR3 DNA reads TGTGCCAGCAGTTACTCGACAGGGACAGGGCAATATGGCTACACCTTC.

The chain combines TRBV9 with TRBJ2-1; D is undetermined. The CDR3 consists of 16 residues. Germline V gives CDR1 SGDLS, CDR2 YYNGEE. Trimming left V 0 bases short and J 2 bases short, with 12 bases between. CDR3 in amino acids: CASSVGVLVTYNEQFF. CDR3 DNA sequence: TGTGCCAGCAGCGTAGGAGTCCTTGTAACCTACAATGAGCAGTTCTTC.

This clonotype occurred a few times. V is TRBV7-2 and J is TRBJ2-7; no clear D. CDR1 is SGHTA and CDR2 is FQGNSA in the germline V gene. This CDR3 is 14 amino acids long. V was pared by 5 bases and J by 6 bases, with 17 bases between. The CDR3 loop is CASSPHGGPIEQYF. The CDR3, as DNA: TGTGCCAGCAGCCCACACGGCGGACCAATCGAGCAGTACTTC.

This clonotype was counted between two and nine times. The chain recombines TRBV5-1 with TRBJ1-1, with TRBD1 identical over 12 bases. Germline V gene sequence: CDR1 SGHRS, CDR2 YFSETQ. CDR3 length equals 17 residues. V dropped 0 bases and J dropped 6; count of bases not matched to a gene: 9. CDR3 DNA sequence: TGCGCCAGCAGCTTGGTAGGGACAGGGGGCGAGGGATCTGAAGCTTTCTTT. Its protein product is CASSLVGTGGEGSEAFF.

The chain recombines TRBV11-2 with TRBJ2-1, with D perhaps TRBD2 (5 bases). In germline, CDR1 is SGHAT, CDR2 FQNNGV. The CDR3 is made up of 15 amino acids. V lost 1 base, J lost 5 bases, and 12 bases lay in between. CDR3 region: CASSLGGPKNNEQFF. The CDR3 DNA reads TGTGCCAGCAGCTTAGGAGGGCCTAAGAACAATGAGCAGTTCTTC.

The CDR3 DNA follows: TGCGCCAGCAGCGCCGGGACAAACCCAAACACCGGGGAGCTGTTTTTT. Protein product: CASSAGTNPNTGELFF. The rearrangement links TRBV5-1 to TRBJ2-2, with a weak D call TRBD1 (6 bases). The CDR3 length is 16 residues. Germline V lookup: CDR1 SGHRS, CDR2 YFSETQ. Trimming left V 4 bases short and J 2 bases short, with 15 bases between.

J is TRBJ2-7 and V is TRBV6-5, with TRBD2 as a possible D gene (5 bases). There are 16 residues in the CDR3. The V gene lost 0 bases and the J gene lost 2 bases, with 14 bases spanning the gap. CDR1 MNHEY and CDR2 SVGAGI come from the germline V gene. The CDR3 region has the DNA TGTGCCAGCAGTTACTCGATGCGGGTACGGGCCTACGAGCAGTACTTC. Its translation: CASSYSMRVRAYEQYF.

The rearrangement uses TRBV6-5 and TRBJ2-7, with 7 bases matching TRBD1. The CDR3 is 15 residues long. Germline V CDR1 and CDR2: MNHEY, SVGAGI. V lost 0 bases to trimming and J lost 3 bases; unmatched junction nucleotides: 5. As DNA, the CDR3 is TGTGCCAGCAGTTACTCGGGGACAGACGGCTACGAGCAGTACTTC. Protein product: CASSYSGTDGYEQYF.

The V gene is TRBV3-1, the J gene TRBJ2-7, with a possible D match to TRBD1 (6 bases). With 3 bases removed from V and 2 bases from J, the gap between germline ends came to 14 bases. The CDR3 loop spans 15 amino acids. Germline V gives CDR1 LGHDT, CDR2 YNNKEL (reference sequence). CDR3 sequence reads: CASSHPGHDAYEQYF. The CDR3 DNA reads as TGTGCCAGCAGCCATCCGGGACACGACGCCTACGAGCAGTACTTC.

The table lists this clonotype with a count of one. This chain connects TRBV7-8 to TRBJ1-4, with D uncertain. V was pared by 5 bases and J by 4 bases, with 11 bases between. The CDR3 runs 14 residues. Germline V gene data show CDR1 as SGHVS and CDR2 as FQNEAQ. CDR3 coding DNA: TGTGCCAGCAGCCAACCGGGTTTTAATGAAAAACTGTTTTTT. Translation: CASSQPGFNEKLFF. The full variable domain, rest sourced from reference TRBV7-8 and TRBJ1-4, is GAGVSQSPRYKVAKRGQDVALRCDPISGHVSLFWYQQALGQGPEFLTYFQNEAQLDKSGLPSDRFFAERPEGSVSTLKIQRTQQEDSAVYLCASSQPGFNEKLFFGSGTQLSVL.